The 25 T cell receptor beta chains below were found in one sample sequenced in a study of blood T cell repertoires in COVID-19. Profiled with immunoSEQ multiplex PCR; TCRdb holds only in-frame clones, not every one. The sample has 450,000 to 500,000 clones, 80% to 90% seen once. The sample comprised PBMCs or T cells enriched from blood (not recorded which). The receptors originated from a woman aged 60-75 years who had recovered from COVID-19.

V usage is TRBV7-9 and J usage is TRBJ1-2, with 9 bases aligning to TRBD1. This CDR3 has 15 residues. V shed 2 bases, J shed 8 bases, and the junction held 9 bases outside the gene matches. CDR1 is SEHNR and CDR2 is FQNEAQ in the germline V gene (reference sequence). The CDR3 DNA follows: TGTGCCAGCAGCTTACTGGGGGGACAGGGTTACGGCTACACCTTC. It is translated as CASSLLGGQGYGYTF.

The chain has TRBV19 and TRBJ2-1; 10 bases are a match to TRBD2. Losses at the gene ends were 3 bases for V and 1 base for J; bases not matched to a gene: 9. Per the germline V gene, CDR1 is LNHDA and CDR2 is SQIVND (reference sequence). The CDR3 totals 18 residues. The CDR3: CASSIKPSGGPSYNEQFF. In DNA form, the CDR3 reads TGTGCCAGTAGTATTAAGCCTAGCGGGGGCCCATCCTACAATGAGCAGTTCTTC.

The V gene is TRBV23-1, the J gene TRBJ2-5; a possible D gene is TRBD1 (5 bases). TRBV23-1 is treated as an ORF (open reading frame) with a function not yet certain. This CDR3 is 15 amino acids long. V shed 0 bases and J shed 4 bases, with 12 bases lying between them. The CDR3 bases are TGCGCCAGCAGTCAATCGTTCCAGGGTCTAGAGACCCAGTACTTC. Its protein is CASSQSFQGLETQYF.

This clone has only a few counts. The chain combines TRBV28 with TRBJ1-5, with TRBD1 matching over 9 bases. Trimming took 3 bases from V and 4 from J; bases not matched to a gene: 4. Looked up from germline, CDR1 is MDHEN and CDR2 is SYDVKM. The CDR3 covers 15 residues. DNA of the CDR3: TGTGCCAGCAGTTTGACAGGGGGGTATAATCAGCCCCAGCATTTT. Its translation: CASSLTGGYNQPQHF.

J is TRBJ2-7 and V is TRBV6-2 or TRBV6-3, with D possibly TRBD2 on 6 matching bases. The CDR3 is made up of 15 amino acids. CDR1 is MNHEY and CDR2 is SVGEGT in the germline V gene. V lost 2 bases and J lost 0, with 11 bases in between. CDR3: CASSYRGESSYEQYF. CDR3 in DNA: TGTGCCAGCAGTTACCGCGGGGAAAGCTCCTACGAGCAGTACTTC.

This CDR3 is CASSVGLAGGRSYNEQFF. The CDR3 DNA follows: TGTGCCAGCAGCGTAGGACTAGCGGGGGGGAGATCCTACAATGAGCAGTTCTTC. The rearrangement uses TRBV9 and TRBJ2-1; 14 positions match TRBD2. Germline V lookup: CDR1 SGDLS, CDR2 YYNGEE. J lost 1 base, V lost 0 bases, and 3 bases had no gene match. CDR3 size: 18 residues.

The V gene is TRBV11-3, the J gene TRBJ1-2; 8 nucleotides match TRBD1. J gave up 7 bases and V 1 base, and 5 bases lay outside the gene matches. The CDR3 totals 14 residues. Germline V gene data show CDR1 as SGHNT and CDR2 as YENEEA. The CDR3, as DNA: TGTGCCAGCAGCTTAGGCCCGACAGGGGCTGGCTACACCTTC. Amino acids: CASSLGPTGAGYTF.

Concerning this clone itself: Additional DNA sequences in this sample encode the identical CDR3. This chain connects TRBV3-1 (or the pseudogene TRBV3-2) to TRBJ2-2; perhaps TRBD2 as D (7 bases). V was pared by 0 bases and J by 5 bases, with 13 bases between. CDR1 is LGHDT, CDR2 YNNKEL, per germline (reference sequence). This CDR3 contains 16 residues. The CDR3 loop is CASSQERGGPTGELFF. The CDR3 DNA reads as TGTGCCAGCAGCCAAGAAAGGGGGGGGCCGACCGGGGAGCTGTTTTTT.

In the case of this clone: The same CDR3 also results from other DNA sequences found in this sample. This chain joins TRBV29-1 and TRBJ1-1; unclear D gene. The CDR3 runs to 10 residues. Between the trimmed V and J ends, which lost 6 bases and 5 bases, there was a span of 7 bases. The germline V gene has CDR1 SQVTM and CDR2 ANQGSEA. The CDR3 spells CSVGSTEAFF. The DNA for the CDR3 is TGCAGCGTCGGTAGTACTGAAGCTTTCTTT.

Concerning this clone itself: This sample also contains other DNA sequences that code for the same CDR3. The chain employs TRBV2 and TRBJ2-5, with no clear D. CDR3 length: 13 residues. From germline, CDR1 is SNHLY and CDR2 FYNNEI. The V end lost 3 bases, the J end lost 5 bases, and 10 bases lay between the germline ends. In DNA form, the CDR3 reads TGTGCCAGCAGTGACAGAGGAAGGGAGACCCAGTACTTC. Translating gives CASSDRGRETQYF.

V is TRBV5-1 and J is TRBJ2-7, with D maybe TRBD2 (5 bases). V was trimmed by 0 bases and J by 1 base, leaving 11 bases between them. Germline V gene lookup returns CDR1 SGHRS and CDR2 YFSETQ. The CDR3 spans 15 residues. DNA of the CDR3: TGCGCCAGCAGCTTGGGCGGGTACCCGTCCTACGAGCAGTACTTC. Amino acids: CASSLGGYPSYEQYF.

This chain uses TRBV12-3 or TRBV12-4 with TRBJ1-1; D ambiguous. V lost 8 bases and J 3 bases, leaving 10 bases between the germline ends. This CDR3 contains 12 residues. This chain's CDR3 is CASSSRYTEAFF. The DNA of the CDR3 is TGTGCCAGCTCCTCGAGGTACACTGAAGCTTTCTTT.

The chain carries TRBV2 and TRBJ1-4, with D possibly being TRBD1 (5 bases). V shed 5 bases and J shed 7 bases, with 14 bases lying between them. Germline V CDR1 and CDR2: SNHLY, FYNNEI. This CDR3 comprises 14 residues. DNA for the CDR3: TGTGCCAGCAGTCAAAGGCTGGGGCTTGAAAAACTGTTTTTT. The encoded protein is CASSQRLGLEKLFF. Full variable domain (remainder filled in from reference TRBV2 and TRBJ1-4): EPEVTQTPSHQVTQMGQEVILRCVPISNHLYFYWYRQILGQKVEFLVSFYNNEISEKSEIFDDQFSVERPDGSNFTLKIRSTKLEDSAMYFCASSQRLGLEKLFFGSGTQLSVL.

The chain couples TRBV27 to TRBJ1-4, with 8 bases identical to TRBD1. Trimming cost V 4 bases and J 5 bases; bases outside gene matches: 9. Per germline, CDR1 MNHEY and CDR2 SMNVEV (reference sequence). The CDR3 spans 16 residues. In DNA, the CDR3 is TGTGCCAGCAGTTGGAGGGCAGGGGGCTTGAATGAAAAACTGTTTTTT. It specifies CASSWRAGGLNEKLFF.

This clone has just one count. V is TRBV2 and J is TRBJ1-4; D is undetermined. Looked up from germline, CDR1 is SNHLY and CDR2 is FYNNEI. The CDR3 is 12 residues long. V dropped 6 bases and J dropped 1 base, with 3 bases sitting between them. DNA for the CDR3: TGTGCCAGCAGCATAACTAATGAAAAACTGTTTTTT. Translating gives CASSITNEKLFF.

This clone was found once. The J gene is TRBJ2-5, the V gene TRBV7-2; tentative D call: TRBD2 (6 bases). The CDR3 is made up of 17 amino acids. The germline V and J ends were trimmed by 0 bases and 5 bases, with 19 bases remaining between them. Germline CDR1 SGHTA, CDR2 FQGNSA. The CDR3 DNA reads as TGTGCCAGCAGCTTAGCTGGACTATTTTCACTCGGGGAGACCCAGTACTTC. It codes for CASSLAGLFSLGETQYF.

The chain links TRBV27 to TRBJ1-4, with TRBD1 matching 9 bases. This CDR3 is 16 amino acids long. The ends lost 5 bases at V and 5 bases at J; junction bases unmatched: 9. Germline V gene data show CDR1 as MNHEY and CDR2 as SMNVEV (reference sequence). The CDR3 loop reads CASSPRGQGSNEKLFF. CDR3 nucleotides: TGTGCCAGCAGTCCAAGGGGACAGGGCTCGAATGAAAAACTGTTTTTT.

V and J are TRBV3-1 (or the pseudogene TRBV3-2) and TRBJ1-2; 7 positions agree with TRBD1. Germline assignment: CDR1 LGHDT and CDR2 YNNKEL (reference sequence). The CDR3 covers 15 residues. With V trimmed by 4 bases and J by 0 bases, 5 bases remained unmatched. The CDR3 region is CASSLGTATNYGYTF. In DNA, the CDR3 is TGTGCCAGCAGCCTAGGGACAGCTACTAACTATGGCTACACCTTC.

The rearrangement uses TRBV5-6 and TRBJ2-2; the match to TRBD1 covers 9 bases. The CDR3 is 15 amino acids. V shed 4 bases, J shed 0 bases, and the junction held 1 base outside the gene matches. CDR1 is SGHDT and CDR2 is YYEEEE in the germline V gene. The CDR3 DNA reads TGTGCCAGCAGCCGACAGGGGGCGAACACCGGGGAGCTGTTTTTT. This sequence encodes CASSRQGANTGELFF.

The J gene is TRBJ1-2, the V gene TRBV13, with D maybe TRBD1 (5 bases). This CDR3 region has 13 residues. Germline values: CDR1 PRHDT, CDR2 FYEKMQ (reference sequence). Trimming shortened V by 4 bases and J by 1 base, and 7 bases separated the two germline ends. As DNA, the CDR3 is TGTGCCAGCAGCTCGACAGTTAACTATGGCTACACCTTC. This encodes CASSSTVNYGYTF.

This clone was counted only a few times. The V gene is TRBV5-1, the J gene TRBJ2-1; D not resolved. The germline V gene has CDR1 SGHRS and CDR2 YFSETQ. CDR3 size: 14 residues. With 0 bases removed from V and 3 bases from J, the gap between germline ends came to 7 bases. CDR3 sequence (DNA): TGCGCCAGCAGCTTGGACAGTTACTACAATGAGCAGTTCTTC. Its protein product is CASSLDSYYNEQFF.

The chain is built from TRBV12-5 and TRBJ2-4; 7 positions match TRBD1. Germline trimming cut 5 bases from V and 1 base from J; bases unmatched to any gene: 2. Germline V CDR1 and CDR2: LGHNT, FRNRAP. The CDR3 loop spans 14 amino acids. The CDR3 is CASGPGGAKNIQYF. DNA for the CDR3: TGTGCTAGTGGTCCAGGGGGTGCCAAAAACATTCAGTACTTC. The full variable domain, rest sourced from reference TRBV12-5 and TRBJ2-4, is DARVTQTPRHKVTEMGQEVTMRCQPILGHNTVFWYRQTMMQGLELLAYFRNRAPLDDSGMPKDRFSAEMPDATLATLKIQPSEPRDSAVYFCASGPGGAKNIQYFGAGTRLSVL.

The CDR3 loop reads CASSSGPQETQYF. The CDR3, as DNA: TGTGCCAGCAGTTCAGGGCCCCAAGAGACCCAGTACTTC. V gene TRBV27 combines with J gene TRBJ2-5, with D maybe TRBD1 (5 bases). The CDR3 consists of 13 residues. Germline lookup yields CDR1 MNHEY and CDR2 SMNVEV (reference sequence). V lost 4 bases and J lost 1, with 7 bases in between.

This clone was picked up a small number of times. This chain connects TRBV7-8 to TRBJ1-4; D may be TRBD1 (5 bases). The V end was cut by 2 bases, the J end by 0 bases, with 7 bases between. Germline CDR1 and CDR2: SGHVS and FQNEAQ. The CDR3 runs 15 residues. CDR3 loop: CASSLSRATNEKLFF. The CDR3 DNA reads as TGTGCCAGCAGCTTATCCAGGGCAACTAATGAAAAACTGTTTTTT.

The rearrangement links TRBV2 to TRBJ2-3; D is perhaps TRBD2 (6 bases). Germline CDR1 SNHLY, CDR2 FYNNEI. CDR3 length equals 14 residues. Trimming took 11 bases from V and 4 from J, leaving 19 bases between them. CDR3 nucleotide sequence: TGTGCCTCCGGGGCGGGGAAGGGTCCAGATACGCAGTATTTT. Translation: CASGAGKGPDTQYF.